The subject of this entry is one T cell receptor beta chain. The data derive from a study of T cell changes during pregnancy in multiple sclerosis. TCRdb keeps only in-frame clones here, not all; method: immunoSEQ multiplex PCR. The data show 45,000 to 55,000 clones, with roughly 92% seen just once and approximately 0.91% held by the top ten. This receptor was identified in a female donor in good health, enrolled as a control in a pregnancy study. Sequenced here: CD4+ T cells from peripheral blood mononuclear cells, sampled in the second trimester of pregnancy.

In DNA, the CDR3 is TGTGCCAGCAGGGGGACAGGGGATTCACCCCTCCACTTT. Protein product: CASRGTGDSPLHF. The chain combines TRBV6-5 with TRBJ1-6, with 10 bases that match TRBD1. The CDR3 contains 13 residues. CDR1 and CDR2 from the germline V gene are MNHEY and SVGAGI. The trim removed 6 bases at V and 8 bases at J, leaving 1 base unmatched.